The following is a TCR beta chain sequence with its context. Its specificity is not known. The data originate from a study of shared clonotypes between healthy human individuals. The wider study: In total, the donors were a couple of women and a few men aged 18 to 49. Study conclusions and caveats: Sharing of clonotypes among donors was expected to vary with sequencing depth. Shared across a few donors were around 5% of the naive CD4 clonotypes.

V shed 7 bases and J shed 0 bases, with 11 bases lying between them. Germline lookup yields CDR1 SGHTS and CDR2 YDEGEE. The CDR3 covers 13 residues. Deep was the level used in running the assay. Sequenced by immunoSEQ multiplex PCR; TCRdb stores in-frame clones only, minus some. The data contain 2 million to 2.5 million clones, around 93% of them singletons. The V and J genes are TRBV5-8 and TRBJ2-7, with D unclear. The specimen was naive CD4+ T cells from PBMCs. Described subset: CD45RA+ positively selected. The sequence was collected from a man between 18 and 29 years old in good health. Some clones in this sample may be carry-over from other donors' samples. CDR3 sequence (DNA): TGTGCCAGCGTGCGCCTAAGCTCCTACGAGCAGTACTTC. This encodes CASVRLSSYEQYF. The whole variable domain, remainder taken from reference TRBV5-8 and TRBJ2-7, is EAGVTQSPTHLIKTRGQQATLRCSPISGHTSVYWYQQALGLGLQFLLWYDEGEERNRGNFPPRFSGRQFPNYSSELNVNALELEDSALYLCASVRLSSYEQYFGPGTRLTVT.